These T cell receptor beta chains were read from a single sample in a study of tumor and adjacent non-tumor tissue in lung cancer. In TCRdb, the multiplex PCR reads were re-called with MiXCR into one record per CDR3 protein. This table holds 70,000 to 95,000 distinct CDR3 sequences, 76% found once. Sequenced sample: distant non-tumor lung tissue. The receptors originated from a man between 65 and 79 years old with non-small cell lung cancer. Each CDR3 is given with its conserved first and last residue. The D gene is left open where the match is weak. Part of the rows lack a size; the others show once, few, many or a class for expanded clones.

j_call	v_call	d_call	cdr3_length	clone_size	cdr3_nt	cdr3_aa
TRBJ1-6	TRBV28	.	20	once	TGTGCCAGCAGTCCTACCTGTCAGTCTTATCATAACTTCGATAATTCACCCCTCCACTTT	CASSPTCQSYHNFDNSPLHF
TRBJ2-2	TRBV6-2/TRBV6-3	.	12	once	TGTGCCTGCAGTACCAACGCCGGGGACCTGTTTTTT	CACSTNAGDLFF
TRBJ1-1	TRBV11-2	.	16	.	TGTCCCAGCAGCTTAGCGGAGATGGAGTTGAACACTGAAGTTCTCTTT	CPSSLAEMELNTEVLF
TRBJ2-5	TRBV29-1	.	13	few	TGCGGCGTGGCTGACAGGTTCCAAGAGACCCAGCACTTC	CGVADRFQETQHF
TRBJ2-5	TRBV11-3	TRBD1	15	.	TGTGCGAGCAGCCAAGGAAAGGGGGCACACGTAACCCAGTACTTC	CASSQGKGAHVTQYF
TRBJ2-5	TRBV6-5	.	15	.	TGTGCCAGCAGTCACAGGGTTAGGGGCCAAGGGACCCAGTACTTC	CASSHRVRGQGTQYF
TRBJ2-7	TRBV5-8	.	15	.	TGTGCCAGCAGTCGCCGGGACGCGAGCTCCTACGTGCAGTACTTC	CASSRRDASSYVQYF
TRBJ1-5	TRBV4-2	.	16	.	TGTGCCAGCAGCCAAGACGTCTGGACATGGCATCAGCCCCAGCATTTT	CASSQDVWTWHQPQHF
TRBJ2-5	TRBV10-3	.	15	.	TGTGCCATCAGTGAGGCGCCGGGACGGCAAGAGAACCAGTACTTC	CAISEAPGRQENQYF
TRBJ2-3	TRBV11-2	.	14	.	TGTGACAGCAGCTCACAAGGGTTCTCAGAAACGCAGTATTTT	CDSSSQGFSETQYF
TRBJ2-1	TRBV11-1	TRBD2	17	.	TGTGCCAGCAGCTCCACCTTTAGCGGGAGGTCCCTCAATGAGAAGTTATTC	CASSSTFSGRSLNEKLF
TRBJ1-1	TRBV6-5	.	15	many	TGTGCCAGCAGCCCTCTTGACAGGATGAACACTGAAGCTTTCTTT	CASSPLDRMNTEAFF
TRBJ2-7	TRBV6-5	TRBD1	16	.	TGTGCCAGCAGTTGCTCATTTACAGGGGGCAGTTACGAGCAGTACTTC	CASSCSFTGGSYEQYF
TRBJ2-5	TRBV6-2/TRBV6-3	TRBD1	14	.	TGTGCCAGCCGGAGGACAGGGGGACGGGAGAACCAGTACTTC	CASRRTGGRENQYF
TRBJ1-1	TRBV29-1	TRBD1	14	.	TGCAGCATCTTCGGACAGGGAAATAAAACTGAAGCTTTCTTT	CSIFGQGNKTEAFF
TRBJ1-2	TRBV12-3/TRBV12-4	.	14	.	TGTGCCAGCAGGCCGGGACATGCGAACTATGGCTACACCTTC	CASRPGHANYGYTF
TRBJ1-2	TRBV6-1	TRBD1	13	.	TGTGCCAGCAGTTCCGTGACAGGGGATGGATACACCTTC	CASSSVTGDGYTF
TRBJ1-1	TRBV7-9	.	12	.	TGTGCCAGCAGCCTTTTGAGTGCTGAAGCTTTCTTT	CASSLLSAEAFF
TRBJ2-1	TRBV4-2	TRBD2	16	.	TGTGCCAGCAGACCTTGGGGGGAGGGCCATTCCAATGAGCAGTTCTTC	CASRPWGEGHSNEQFF